Here is one T cell receptor beta chain with its context. This entry is derived from a study of tumor-infiltrating lymphocytes in localized non-small cell lung cancer. Profiled with immunoSEQ multiplex PCR; TCRdb holds only in-frame clones, not every one. This table holds about 13,000 clones, more than 65% found once. The V gene end was trimmed by 7 bases and the J gene end by 5 bases; junction bases not matched to a gene: 5. CDR1 SGHRS and CDR2 YFSETQ come from the germline V gene. This CDR3 has 14 amino acids. The chain uses TRBV5-1 and TRBJ2-5, with 13 bases matching TRBD2. This receptor was obtained from a human donor with non-small cell lung cancer. Sequencing was performed on lung tumor tissue. The chain's CDR3 is CASGLAGDGETQYF. CDR3 sequence (DNA): TGCGCCAGCGGACTAGCGGGAGACGGCGAGACCCAGTACTTC. Combining the CDR3 with reference TRBV5-1 and TRBJ2-5 gives the whole variable domain KAGVTQTPRYLIKTRGQQVTLSCSPISGHRSVSWYQQTPGQGLQFLFEYFSETQRNKGNFPGRFSGRQFSNSRSEMNVSTLELGDSALYLCASGLAGDGETQYFGPGTRLLVL.